The table lists the clone carrying this T cell receptor (beta chain) with a few counts. The CDR3 runs to 16 residues. CDR1 is KGHDR, CDR2 SFDVKD, per germline. Trimming left V 0 bases short and J 0 bases short, with 10 bases between. These data originate in a study of blood T cell repertoires in COVID-19. Study overall: PBMCs, B-cell-depleted T cells, or T cells were the source of the cDNA or gDNA that made up the material.

In the original analysis: Estimation of nucleated cell counts was performed using reference gene primer amplification. Data came from immunoSEQ multiplex PCR; TCRdb stores just in-frame clones and leaves some out. Clone size and V and J calls were adopted from that table, with D and trimming inferred from the DNA. The sample gives about 240,000 clones, about nine tenths of which show up once; approximately 7.6% is in the top ten. J is TRBJ2-5 and V is TRBV24-1, with a possible D match to TRBD1 (5 bases). Material: peripheral blood. The TCR originated in a man aged 55 to 69 who had recovered from COVID-19. CDR3 sequence reads: CATSDLTGPDQETQYF. CDR3 nucleotides: TGTGCCACCAGTGATTTGACAGGACCCGACCAAGAGACCCAGTACTTC.